A single sample is the source of the 9 T cell receptor beta chains below, sequenced in a study of technical replicates of blood from a few donors. TCRdb keeps only in-frame clones here, not all; method: immunoSEQ multiplex PCR. The sample consists of 76,000 or so clones, 90% to 95% of them appearing once. Sequencing was done on a sample of T cells isolated from PBMCs. The receptors here all came from a human donor in good health.

The rearrangement links TRBV6-4 to TRBJ1-2; TRBD1 matches 9 bases. J was trimmed by 1 base and V by 6 bases; bases with no gene match: 6. The CDR3 spans 15 residues. Germline V gives CDR1 MRHNA, CDR2 SNTAGT. The CDR3 DNA reads TGTGCCAGCAGAACAGGGGGCGCCGATAACTATGGCTACACCTTC. As protein: CASRTGGADNYGYTF.

The CDR3 DNA sequence: TGTGCCAGCAGTTACGGCCCCCTCGGGGCCAACGTCCTGACTTTC. Translation: CASSYGPLGANVLTF. This chain joins TRBV6-5 and TRBJ2-6, with D hard to call. This CDR3 has 15 amino acids. Germline-derived CDR1 and CDR2 are MNHEY and SVGAGI. The germline V and J ends were trimmed by 2 bases and 4 bases, with 9 bases remaining between them.

V usage is TRBV6-4 and J usage is TRBJ1-1, with 8 bases lining up with TRBD1. Germline V gene lookup returns CDR1 MRHNA and CDR2 SNTAGT. This CDR3 is 13 amino acids long. Losses at the gene ends were 8 bases for V and 5 bases for J; bases not matched to a gene: 7. The CDR3 region is CASPRGRRTEAFF. The CDR3, as DNA: TGTGCCAGCCCCAGGGGGCGGAGGACTGAAGCTTTCTTT.

This clone was picked up a small number of times. The V gene is TRBV2, the J gene TRBJ2-7; TRBD2 matches at 7 bases. CDR3 length: 13 amino acids. CDR1 is SNHLY and CDR2 is FYNNEI in the germline V gene. J was trimmed by 1 base and V by 7 bases; bases with no gene match: 4. CDR3 nucleotides: TGTGCCAGCAAGGGAGGGGCTTCCTACGAGCAGTACTTC. Protein sequence: CASKGGASYEQYF. Supplemented by reference TRBV2 and TRBJ2-7, the full variable domain reads EPEVTQTPSHQVTQMGQEVILRCVPISNHLYFYWYRQILGQKVEFLVSFYNNEISEKSEIFDDQFSVERPDGSNFTLKIRSTKLEDSAMYFCASKGGASYEQYFGPGTRLTVT.

CDR3 region: CASSQYSGSQETQYF. CDR3 bases: TGCGCCAGCAGCCAATATAGCGGGAGTCAAGAGACCCAGTACTTC. This chain uses TRBV4-1 with TRBJ2-5, with 9 bases fitting TRBD2. The germline CDR1 and CDR2 sequences are MGHRA and YSYEKL. The CDR3 is 15 amino acids. V shed 2 bases, J shed 2 bases, and the junction held 3 bases outside the gene matches.

CDR3 sequence reads: CASSLGVGTGTYEQYF. The CDR3 nucleotides are TGTGCCAGCAGTTTGGGCGTAGGGACAGGGACCTACGAGCAGTACTTC. This chain connects TRBV28 to TRBJ2-7; 9 bases match TRBD1. CDR3 length equals 16 residues. Germline V gene data show CDR1 as MDHEN and CDR2 as SYDVKM. After removal of 3 bases from V and 2 bases from J, the junction contained 8 bases not matched to a gene. The full variable domain, in which reference TRBV28 and TRBJ2-7 provide the parts outside the CDR3, is DVKVTQSSRYLVKRTGEKVFLECVQDMDHENMFWYRQDPGLGLRLIYFSYDVKMKEKGDIPEGYSVSREKKERFSLILESASTNQTSMYLCASSLGVGTGTYEQYFGPGTRLTVT.

The chain employs TRBV4-2 and TRBJ2-5, with D possibly TRBD2 on 5 matching bases. V was clipped by 0 bases and J by 5 bases, with 13 bases between them. CDR3 size: 15 residues. Per germline, CDR1 LGHNA and CDR2 YNFKEQ. CDR3 nucleotide sequence: TGTGCCAGCAGCCAAGATTTGCGGCGAGGGGAGACCCAGTACTTC. Its protein is CASSQDLRRGETQYF.

J is TRBJ2-1 and V is TRBV28; 8 bases are shared with TRBD2. Trimming took 5 bases from V and 6 from J; bases not matched to a gene: 12. Germline CDR1 is MDHEN and CDR2 is SYDVKM. This CDR3 spans 16 amino acids. Written as DNA, the CDR3 is TGTGCCAGCAGTCCCCCGGGGGGGACTCTCCGCAATGAGCAGTTCTTC. This translates into CASSPPGGTLRNEQFF.

The chain recombines TRBV27 with TRBJ2-2; 11 bases are a match to TRBD2. The CDR3 has 18 amino acids. After removal of 6 bases from V and 0 bases from J, the junction contained 9 bases not matched to a gene. Germline CDR1 and CDR2: MNHEY and SMNVEV (reference sequence). Here the CDR3 reads CASRVLAGDYANTGELFF. Written as DNA, the CDR3 is TGTGCCAGCAGGGTACTAGCGGGGGATTACGCGAACACCGGGGAGCTGTTTTTT.